This T cell receptor (beta chain) stems from a study of T-cell memory formation after mild COVID-19. Study-wide context: TCR clusters mostly belonged to single donors. Points from the study as a whole: Shrinking CD4+ clones were chiefly CM and EM; CD8+ ones were chiefly EMRA.

Constant-segment primers served in 5'RACE that generated TCR alpha and TCR beta cDNA libraries bearing sample barcodes and UMIs. TCRdb independently ran MiXCR on the 5' RACE reads; one entry per CDR3 protein. Here the sample spans 100,000 or so distinct CDR3 sequences, roughly 10% being singletons. A word on this clonotype: The antigen remains unidentified.

The clonotype originates from a man aged 18 to 30 who had mild COVID-19 (a few samples of this study predate the infection). Cell type and time point are not known. The specimen sequenced was PBMCs or a T cell subset sorted from them (not recorded which).

In nucleotides, the CDR3 is TGCGCCAGCAGTCACCTCCAGGGGCAGGGAGGCTACAATGAGCAGTTCTTC. It is translated as CASSHLQGQGGYNEQFF. The chain recombines TRBV23-1 with TRBJ2-1; either TRBD1 or TRBD2 may fit D (6 bases each). TRBV23-1 is annotated as an ORF whose role is uncertain. Trimming pared 3 bases from V and 3 bases from J, leaving 18 bases between. The CDR3 consists of 17 residues.